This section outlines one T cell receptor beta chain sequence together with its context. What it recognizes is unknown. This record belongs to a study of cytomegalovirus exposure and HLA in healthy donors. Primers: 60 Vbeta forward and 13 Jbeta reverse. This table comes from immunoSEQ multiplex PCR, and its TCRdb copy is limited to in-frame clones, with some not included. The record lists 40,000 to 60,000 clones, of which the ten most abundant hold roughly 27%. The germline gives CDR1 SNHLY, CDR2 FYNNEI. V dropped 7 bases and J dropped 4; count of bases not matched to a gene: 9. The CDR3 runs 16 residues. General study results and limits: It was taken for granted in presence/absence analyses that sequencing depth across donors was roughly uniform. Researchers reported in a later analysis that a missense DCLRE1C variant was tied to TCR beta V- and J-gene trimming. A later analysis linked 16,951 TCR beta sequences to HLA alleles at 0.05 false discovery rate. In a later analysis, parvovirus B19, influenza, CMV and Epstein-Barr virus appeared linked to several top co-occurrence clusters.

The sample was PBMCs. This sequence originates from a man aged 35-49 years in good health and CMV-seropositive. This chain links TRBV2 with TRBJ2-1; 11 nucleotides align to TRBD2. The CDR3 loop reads CASTDAGTSGYNEQFF. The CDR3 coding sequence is TGTGCCAGCACCGACGCCGGGACTAGCGGTTACAATGAGCAGTTCTTC.